One and the same sample provided the 2 T cell receptor beta chains below, sequenced in a study of blood T cell repertoires in COVID-19. Repertoires were generated with immunoSEQ multiplex PCR, while TCRdb's copy carries only in-frame clones and drops some. The sample has around 100,000 clones; approximately 93% are singletons. Sequencing was performed on peripheral blood. The source of these receptors is a middle-aged man with active COVID-19.

The rearrangement uses TRBV30 and TRBJ2-2, with D perhaps matching TRBD2 (5 bases). This CDR3 has 14 amino acids. Per germline, CDR1 GTSNPN and CDR2 SVGIG (reference sequence). The V gene lost 5 bases and the J gene lost 2 bases, with 12 bases spanning the gap. CDR3 DNA: TGTGCCTGGGACCCCGGAGGTAACACCGGGGAGCTGTTTTTT. It codes for CAWDPGGNTGELFF.

The V gene is TRBV24-1, the J gene TRBJ2-5; 13 positions agree with TRBD2. J lost 4 bases, V lost 2 bases, and 3 bases had no gene match. Germline loops: CDR1 KGHDR, CDR2 SFDVKD. The CDR3 sequence is 16 residues long. CDR3 protein: CATSDSGLAGVETQYF. In DNA, the CDR3 is TGTGCCACCAGTGATTCTGGACTAGCGGGAGTAGAGACCCAGTACTTC.